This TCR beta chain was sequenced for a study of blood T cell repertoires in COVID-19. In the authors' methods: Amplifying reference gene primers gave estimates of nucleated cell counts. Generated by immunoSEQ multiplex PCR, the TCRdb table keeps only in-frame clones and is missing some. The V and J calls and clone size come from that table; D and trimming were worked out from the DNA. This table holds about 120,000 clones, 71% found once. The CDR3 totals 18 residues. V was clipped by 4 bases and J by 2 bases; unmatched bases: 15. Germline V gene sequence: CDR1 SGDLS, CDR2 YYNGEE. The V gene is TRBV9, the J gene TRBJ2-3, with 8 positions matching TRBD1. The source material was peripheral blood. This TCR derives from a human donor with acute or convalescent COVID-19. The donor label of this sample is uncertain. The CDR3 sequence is CASSPRPATGDYTDTQYF. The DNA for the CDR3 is TGTGCCAGCAGCCCACGCCCAGCGACAGGGGATTACACAGATACGCAGTATTTT. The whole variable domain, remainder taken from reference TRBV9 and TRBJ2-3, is DSGVTQTPKHLITATGQRVTLRCSPRSGDLSVYWYQQSLDQGLQFLIQYYNGEERAKGNILERFSAQQFPDLHSELNLSSLELGDSALYFCASSPRPATGDYTDTQYFGPGTRLTVL.